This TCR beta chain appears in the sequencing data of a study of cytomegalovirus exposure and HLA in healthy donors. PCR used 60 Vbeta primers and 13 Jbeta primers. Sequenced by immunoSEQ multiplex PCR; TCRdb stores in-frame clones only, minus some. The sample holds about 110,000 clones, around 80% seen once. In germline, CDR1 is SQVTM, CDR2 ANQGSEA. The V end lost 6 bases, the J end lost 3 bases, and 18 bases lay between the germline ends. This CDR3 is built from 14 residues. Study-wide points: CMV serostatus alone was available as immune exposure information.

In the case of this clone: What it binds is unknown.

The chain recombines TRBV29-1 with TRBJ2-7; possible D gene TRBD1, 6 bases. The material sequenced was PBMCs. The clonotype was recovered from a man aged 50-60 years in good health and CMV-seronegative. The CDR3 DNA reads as TGCAGCGTCCGACTCAGGGGCTTGAACTACGAGCAGTACTTC. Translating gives CSVRLRGLNYEQYF.